One and the same sample provided the 20 T cell receptor beta chains below, sequenced in a study of cytomegalovirus exposure and HLA in healthy donors. TCRdb keeps only in-frame clones here, not all; method: immunoSEQ multiplex PCR. Found here are more than 150,000 clones, around 84% of them singletons; the top ten hold about 7%. The sample comprised PBMCs. These receptors were taken from a young man in good health and CMV-seropositive.

J is TRBJ2-3 and V is TRBV5-1; 15 bases line up with TRBD2. Looked up from germline, CDR1 is SGHRS and CDR2 is YFSETQ. The V and J ends lost 4 bases and 2 bases, in that order; junction bases with no gene match: 11. CDR3 size: 19 residues. The CDR3 DNA is TGCGCCAGCAGCGGCCTGGGACTAGCGGGAGGCTCTACCACAGATACGCAGTATTTT. This translates into CASSGLGLAGGSTTDTQYF.

Only one count was recorded for this clone. This chain joins TRBV5-1 and TRBJ2-7; maybe TRBD2 (6 bases). This CDR3 is built from 12 residues. In germline, CDR1 is SGHRS, CDR2 YFSETQ. The ends were cut back, 5 bases at V and 2 bases at J, with 8 bases in the middle. The CDR3 DNA follows: TGCGCCAGCAGGGAGGGCCCCTACGAGCAGTACTTC. This gives the protein CASREGPYEQYF.

Notes on this clone: At one end, the junction sequence differs from germline, possibly due to a read error. The CDR3 here is CASSPRTGRFSF. CDR3 bases: TGTGCCAGCAGTCCGCGGACAGGTAGATTCTCCTTC. This sequence joins TRBV28 and TRBJ1-2; 7 bases match TRBD1. CDR1 MDHEN and CDR2 SYDVKM come from the germline V gene. This CDR3 has 12 residues.

As DNA, the CDR3 is TGCGCCAGCAGCCAAGTTCCTAGCACCTACTCCTACAATGAGCAGTTCTTC. Protein product: CASSQVPSTYSYNEQFF. The chain recombines TRBV4-3 with TRBJ2-1, with a weak D call TRBD2 (5 bases). Germline CDR1 is LGHNA and CDR2 is YSLEER. V dropped 1 base and J dropped 0 bases, with 13 bases sitting between them. This CDR3 has 17 amino acids.

This clone has only one observation. The chain couples TRBV4-3 to TRBJ2-3; 9 bases align to TRBD1. This CDR3 contains 15 residues. V lost 1 base to trimming and J lost 2 bases; unmatched junction nucleotides: 1. CDR1 LGHNA and CDR2 YSLEER come from the germline V gene. As DNA, the CDR3 is TGCGCCAGCAGCCAAGGACAGGGGGACACAGATACGCAGTATTTT. Translated: CASSQGQGDTDTQYF.

The chain has TRBV29-1 and TRBJ2-2, with D possibly TRBD1 on 6 matching bases. Between the trimmed V and J ends, which lost 4 bases and 5 bases, there was a span of 17 bases. Germline V lookup: CDR1 SQVTM, CDR2 ANQGSEA. The CDR3 covers 15 residues. CDR3 bases: TGCAGCGTTGCGTTGCACAGGGATCTTACCGGGGAGCTGTTTTTT. Protein sequence: CSVALHRDLTGELFF.

The chain has TRBV5-6 and TRBJ2-3; D is unclear. The CDR3 has 13 residues. Looked up from germline, CDR1 is SGHDT and CDR2 is YYEEEE. Deletions cut 1 base from V and 8 bases from J, with 11 bases between. DNA of the CDR3: TGTGCCAGCAGCTTGATAGGTGGCGGTACGCAGTATTTT. It specifies CASSLIGGGTQYF.

J is TRBJ2-7 and V is TRBV6-5, with 7 bases fitting TRBD2. The V segment lost 8 bases and the J segment 1 base; nucleotides outside the gene matches: 5. This CDR3 region has 13 residues. In germline, CDR1 is MNHEY, CDR2 SVGAGI. CDR3: CASRLATSYEQYF. DNA of the CDR3: TGTGCCAGCCGACTAGCCACATCCTACGAGCAGTACTTC.

The rearrangement joins TRBV7-2 to TRBJ1-1; no clear D. Trimming removed 4 bases from V and 1 base from J, with 10 bases in between. The CDR3 is made up of 14 amino acids. Germline CDR1 reads SGHTA; CDR2 reads FQGNSA. CDR3 sequence: CASSSWQANTEAFF. The DNA of the CDR3 is TGTGCCAGCAGCTCTTGGCAGGCGAACACTGAAGCTTTCTTT. The full variable domain, its missing parts supplied by reference TRBV7-2 and TRBJ1-1, is GAGVSQSPSNKVTEKGKDVELRCDPISGHTALYWYRQSLGQGLEFLIYFQGNSAPDKSGLPSDRFSAERTGGSVSTLTIQRTQQEDSAVYLCASSSWQANTEAFFGQGTRLTVV.

This sequence joins TRBV6-5 and TRBJ2-7, with a possible D match to TRBD2 (5 bases). Trimming pared 8 bases from V and 6 bases from J, leaving 17 bases between. The CDR3 runs 13 residues. Germline V gives CDR1 MNHEY, CDR2 SVGAGI. CDR3 sequence reads: CASEGVGRREQYF. DNA of the CDR3: TGTGCCAGCGAGGGCGTAGGGCGGCGCGAGCAGTACTTC.

The V call is TRBV7-2, the J call TRBJ2-7; TRBD1 agrees at 8 bases. The CDR3 contains 15 residues. Looked up from germline, CDR1 is SGHTA and CDR2 is FQGNSA. V gave up 5 bases and J gave up 3 bases; unmatched junction bases: 9. The CDR3 loop is CASSRPGTGRYEQYF. The CDR3 DNA follows: TGTGCCAGCAGCCGACCCGGGACAGGCCGCTACGAGCAGTACTTC.

CDR3 sequence: CASSQGGRGPRYGYTF. The CDR3 DNA is TGTGCCAGCAGCCAAGGCGGAAGGGGTCCTAGGTATGGCTACACCTTC. V usage is TRBV14 and J usage is TRBJ1-2; D is perhaps TRBD1 (5 bases). CDR3 size: 16 residues. Trimming stripped 1 base from V and 5 bases from J, with 17 bases between. Germline CDR1 SGHDN, CDR2 FVKESK. The variable domain in full, with the rest retrieved from reference TRBV14 and TRBJ1-2, is EAGVTQFPSHSVIEKGQTVTLRCDPISGHDNLYWYRRVMGKEIKFLLHFVKESKQDESGMPNNRFLAERTGGTYSTLKVQPAELEDSGVYFCASSQGGRGPRYGYTFGSGTRLTVV.

This chain uses TRBV6-5 with TRBJ1-2, with TRBD1 identical over 9 bases. This CDR3 comprises 14 residues. The junction had 6 bases not matched to a gene; V was cut back by 7 bases and J by 3 bases. CDR1 is MNHEY and CDR2 is SVGAGI in the germline V gene. The CDR3 bases are TGTGCCAGCACCCGTCGGACAGGGGACTATGGCTACACCTTC. Amino acids: CASTRRTGDYGYTF.

The chain couples TRBV28 to TRBJ2-7, with D possibly matching TRBD1 (6 bases). Trimming took 5 bases from V and 9 from J, leaving 20 bases between them. CDR1 is MDHEN and CDR2 is SYDVKM in the germline V gene. The CDR3 is 14 residues long. DNA of the CDR3: TGTGCCAGCAGTCTGGCAGGGGTCAGAGAGGGGCAGTACTTC. It encodes CASSLAGVREGQYF.

This chain uses TRBV9 with TRBJ2-3, with D unresolved. The CDR3 extends over 12 amino acids. The V end was cut by 4 bases, the J end by 2 bases, with 5 bases between. Per germline, CDR1 SGDLS and CDR2 YYNGEE. The CDR3 DNA sequence: TGTGCCAGCAGCCTTGTCACAGATACGCAGTATTTT. Its translation: CASSLVTDTQYF.

The chain has TRBV2 and TRBJ2-7, with D possibly being TRBD1 (6 bases). V was clipped by 1 base and J by 2 bases, with 12 bases between them. This CDR3 spans 15 amino acids. The germline gives CDR1 SNHLY, CDR2 FYNNEI. CDR3 sequence (DNA): TGTGCCAGCAGTGAAGGGCAGGGGCGACCCTACGAGCAGTACTTC. It translates to CASSEGQGRPYEQYF.

The gene calls are TRBV4-1 and TRBJ1-1; tentative D call: TRBD1 (6 bases). Looked up from germline, CDR1 is MGHRA and CDR2 is YSYEKL. V lost 0 bases and J lost 11, with 22 bases in between. CDR3 length equals 16 residues. The CDR3 coding sequence is TGCGCCAGCAGCCAAGATCAGGGGCACAGGTCCGGAAAGGCTTTCTTT. This translates into CASSQDQGHRSGKAFF.

This chain links TRBV5-1 with TRBJ2-1; 7 nucleotides agree with TRBD2. V shed 4 bases and J 9 bases; nucleotides not matched to a gene: 7. The length of the CDR3 is 13 residues. The germline CDR1 and CDR2 sequences are SGHRS and YFSETQ. Written as DNA, the CDR3 is TGCGCCAGCAGCGAGACTAGCTCCGCTGAGCAGTTCTTC. It encodes CASSETSSAEQFF.

V usage is TRBV29-1 and J usage is TRBJ1-1, with D uncertain. The CDR3 consists of 16 residues. Germline values: CDR1 SQVTM, CDR2 ANQGSEA. V was clipped by 2 bases and J by 1 base, with 17 bases between them. CDR3 sequence: CSVETGGRIRNTEAFF. The DNA of the CDR3 is TGCAGCGTTGAAACCGGCGGTAGGATTAGGAACACTGAAGCTTTCTTT.

The V call is TRBV27, the J call TRBJ2-6; 8 bases are a match to TRBD1. The V and J ends lost 8 bases and 0 bases, in that order; junction bases with no gene match: 9. Per germline, CDR1 MNHEY and CDR2 SMNVEV (reference sequence). This CDR3 comprises 17 residues. CDR3 bases: TGTGCCAGCCGATTGCGACAGGGGATCTCTGGGGCCAACGTCCTGACTTTC. Encoded protein: CASRLRQGISGANVLTF.